The present T cell receptor beta chain was sequenced within a study of T cell changes during pregnancy in multiple sclerosis. CDR3 size: 14 residues. The V end lost 3 bases, the J end lost 1 base, and 10 bases lay between the germline ends. Germline-derived CDR1 and CDR2 are SGHKS and YYEKEE (reference sequence). TCRdb keeps only in-frame clones here, not all; method: immunoSEQ multiplex PCR. The sample includes about 46,000 clones, approximately 90% of them seen just once. J is TRBJ1-1 and V is TRBV5-5, with TRBD1 as a possible D gene (6 bases). The receptor was derived from a female donor with multiple sclerosis, enrolled in a pregnancy study. Here the sequenced sample was CD8+ T cells from peripheral blood mononuclear cells, taken in the second trimester of pregnancy. The DNA of the CDR3 is TGTGCCAGCAGCTCCGGGACACCGAACACTGAAGCTTTCTTT. This sequence encodes CASSSGTPNTEAFF.